The T cell receptor beta chain described here comes from a study of T cells in Graves' hyperthyroidism and ophthalmopathy. This clonotype was picked up a small number of times. Amplification yielded TCR beta CDR3 regions, with RNA transcripts as the source. With the HTBI primer set, the TCR CDR3 went through a first round of RT-PCR. TCRdb called the multiplex PCR reads again in MiXCR, with one record for every CDR3 protein. The sample lists more than 350,000 distinct CDR3 sequences, 15% occurring once. The CDR3 length is 11 residues. Germline V lookup: CDR1 MNHEY, CDR2 SVGAGI. V lost 2 bases to trimming and J lost 6 bases, with 2 bases between them.

Source material: blood. This clonotype originated in a woman aged 25 to 45 with Graves' hyperthyroidism. The chain has TRBV6-5 and TRBJ2-1; D is ambiguous. The CDR3 sequence: CASSYANEQFF. For the CDR3, the DNA is TGTGCCAGCAGTTACGCCAATGAGCAGTTCTTC.